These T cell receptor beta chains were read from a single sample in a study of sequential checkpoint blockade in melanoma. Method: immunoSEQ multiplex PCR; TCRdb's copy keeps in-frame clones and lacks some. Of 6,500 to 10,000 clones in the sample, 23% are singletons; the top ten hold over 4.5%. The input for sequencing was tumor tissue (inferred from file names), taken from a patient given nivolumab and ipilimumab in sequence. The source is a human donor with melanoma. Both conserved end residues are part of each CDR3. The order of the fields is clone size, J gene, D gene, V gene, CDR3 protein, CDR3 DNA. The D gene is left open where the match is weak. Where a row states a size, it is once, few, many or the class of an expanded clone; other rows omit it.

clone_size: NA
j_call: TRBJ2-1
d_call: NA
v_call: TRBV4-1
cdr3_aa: CASSQVRELFGTYNEQFF
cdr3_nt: TGCGCCAGCAGCCAAGTACGTGAGTTGTTCGGGACCTACAATGAGCAGTTCTTC

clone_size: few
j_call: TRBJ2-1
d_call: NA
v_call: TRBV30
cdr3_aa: CAWSSSVGAYNEQFF
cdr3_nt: TGTGCCTGGAGTTCTAGTGTCGGGGCCTACAATGAGCAGTTCTTC

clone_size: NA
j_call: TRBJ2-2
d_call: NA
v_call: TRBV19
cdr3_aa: CASSGETGELFF
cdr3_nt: TGTGCCAGTAGTGGGGAGACCGGGGAGCTGTTTTTT

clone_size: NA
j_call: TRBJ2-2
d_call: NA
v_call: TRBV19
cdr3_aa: CASSLNRGPRDTGELFF
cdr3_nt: TGTGCCAGTAGTCTCAATCGGGGGCCCAGGGACACCGGGGAGCTGTTTTTT

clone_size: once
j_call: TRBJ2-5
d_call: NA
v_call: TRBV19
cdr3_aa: CASSMGRKVETQYF
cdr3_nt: TGTGCCAGTAGTATGGGTCGGAAGGTGGAGACCCAGTACTTC

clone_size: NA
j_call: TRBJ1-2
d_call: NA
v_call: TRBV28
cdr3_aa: CASSLWDSPWRGYTF
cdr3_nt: TGTGCCAGCAGTTTATGGGACAGCCCGTGGCGGGGCTACACCTTC

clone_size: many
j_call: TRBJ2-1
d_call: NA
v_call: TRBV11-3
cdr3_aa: CASRMTATDYNEQFF
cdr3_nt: TGTGCCAGCAGGATGACAGCCACCGACTACAATGAGCAGTTCTTC

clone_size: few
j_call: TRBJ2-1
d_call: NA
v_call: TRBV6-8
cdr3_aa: CAIKLAELYNEQFF
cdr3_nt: TGTGCCATCAAGTTAGCGGAGCTTTACAATGAGCAGTTCTTC

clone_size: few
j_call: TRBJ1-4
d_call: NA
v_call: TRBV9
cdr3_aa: CASSAGYRSRATNEKLFF
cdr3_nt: TGTGCCAGCAGCGCCGGCTACAGGAGCCGAGCAACTAATGAAAAACTGTTTTTT

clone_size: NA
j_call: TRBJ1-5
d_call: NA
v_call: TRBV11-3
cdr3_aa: CASSWDGGSNQPQHF
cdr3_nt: TGTGCCAGCAGCTGGGACGGTGGGAGCAATCAGCCCCAGCATTTT

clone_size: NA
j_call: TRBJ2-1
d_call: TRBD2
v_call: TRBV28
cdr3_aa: CASSNPISGRAYNEQFF
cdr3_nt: TGTGCCAGCAGTAACCCAATTAGCGGGAGGGCCTACAATGAGCAGTTCTTC

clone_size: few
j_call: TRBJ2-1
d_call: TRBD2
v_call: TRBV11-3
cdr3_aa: CASSRGALAGSYNEQFF
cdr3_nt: TGTGCCAGCAGCCGAGGGGCTCTAGCGGGCTCCTACAATGAGCAGTTCTTC

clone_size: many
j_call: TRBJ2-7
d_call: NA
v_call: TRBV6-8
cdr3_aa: CASSYFGGPSYEQYF
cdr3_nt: TGTGCCAGCAGTTACTTCGGGGGGCCCTCCTACGAGCAGTACTTC

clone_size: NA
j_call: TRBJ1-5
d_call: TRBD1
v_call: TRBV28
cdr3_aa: CASSQGQVRQPQHF
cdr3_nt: TGTGCCAGCAGTCAAGGACAGGTCAGGCAGCCCCAGCATTTT

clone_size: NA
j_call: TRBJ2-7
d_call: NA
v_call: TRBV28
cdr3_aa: CASSYPAGPYEQYF
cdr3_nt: TGTGCCAGCAGTTACCCGGCGGGCCCCTACGAGCAGTACTTC